The 2 T cell receptor beta chains presented below share a single source sample, sequenced in a study of CD8 T cells in Susac syndrome. A quantity of about 0.5 to 1 ug RNA underwent reverse transcription using random hexamers. TCRdb passed the immunoSEQ multiplex PCR reads through MiXCR, listing each CDR3 protein once. The data hold tens of thousands of distinct CDR3 sequences, with roughly 94% observed a single time. Sequencing was carried out using CD8+ T cells from PBMCs. The receptors originated from a human donor with Susac syndrome.

The chain couples TRBV27 to TRBJ2-1, with 7 nucleotides matching TRBD1. J lost 3 bases, V lost 5 bases, and 13 bases had no gene match. This CDR3 region has 17 residues. Germline V lookup: CDR1 MNHEY, CDR2 SMNVEV (reference sequence). The CDR3 spells CASSATGSLFVYNEQFF. In DNA, the CDR3 is TGTGCCAGCAGTGCGACAGGGAGTCTTTTTGTCTACAATGAGCAGTTCTTC.

The rearrangement joins TRBV13 to TRBJ1-4; no clear D gene. With 5 bases removed from V and 0 bases from J, the gap between germline ends came to 10 bases. CDR3 length equals 15 residues. Per the germline V gene, CDR1 is PRHDT and CDR2 is FYEKMQ (reference sequence). CDR3 DNA: TGTGCCAGCAGCACCTATGGAGCAACTAATGAAAAACTGTTTTTT. It codes for CASSTYGATNEKLFF.